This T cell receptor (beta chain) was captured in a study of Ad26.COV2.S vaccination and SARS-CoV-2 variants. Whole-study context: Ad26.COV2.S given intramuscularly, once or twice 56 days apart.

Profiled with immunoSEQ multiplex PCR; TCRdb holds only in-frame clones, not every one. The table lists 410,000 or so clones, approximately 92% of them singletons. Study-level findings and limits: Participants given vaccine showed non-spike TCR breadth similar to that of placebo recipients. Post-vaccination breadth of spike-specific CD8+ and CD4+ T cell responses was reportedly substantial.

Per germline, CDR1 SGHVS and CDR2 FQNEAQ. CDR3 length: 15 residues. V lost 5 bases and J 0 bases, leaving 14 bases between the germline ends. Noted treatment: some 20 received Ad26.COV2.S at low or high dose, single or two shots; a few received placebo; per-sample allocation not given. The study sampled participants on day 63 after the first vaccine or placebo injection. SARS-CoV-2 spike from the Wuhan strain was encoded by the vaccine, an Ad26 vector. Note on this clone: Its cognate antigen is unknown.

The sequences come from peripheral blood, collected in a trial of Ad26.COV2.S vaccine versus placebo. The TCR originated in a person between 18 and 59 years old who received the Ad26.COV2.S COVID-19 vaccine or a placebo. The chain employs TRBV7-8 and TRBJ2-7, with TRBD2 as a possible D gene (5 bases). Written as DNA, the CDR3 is TGTGCCAGCAGCCCAACCCCGGGGTTCTCCTACGAGCAGTACTTC. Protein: CASSPTPGFSYEQYF.